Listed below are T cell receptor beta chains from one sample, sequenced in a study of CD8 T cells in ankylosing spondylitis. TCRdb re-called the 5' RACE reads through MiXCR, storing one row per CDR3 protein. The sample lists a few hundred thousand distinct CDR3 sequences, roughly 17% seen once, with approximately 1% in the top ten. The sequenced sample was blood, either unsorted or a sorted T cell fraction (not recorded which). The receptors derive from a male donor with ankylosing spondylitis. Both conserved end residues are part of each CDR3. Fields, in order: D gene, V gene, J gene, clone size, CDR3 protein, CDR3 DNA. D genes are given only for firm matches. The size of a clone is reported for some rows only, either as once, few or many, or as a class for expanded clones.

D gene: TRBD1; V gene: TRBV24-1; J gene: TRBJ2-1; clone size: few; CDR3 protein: CATGEGDRGRGNEQFF; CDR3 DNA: TGTGCCACCGGCGAAGGGGACAGGGGGCGAGGTAATGAGCAGTTCTTC
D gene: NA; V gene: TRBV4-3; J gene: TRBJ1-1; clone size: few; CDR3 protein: CASSQGTGPNTEAFF; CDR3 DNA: TGCGCCAGCAGCCAAGGTACAGGACCGAACACTGAAGCTTTCTTT
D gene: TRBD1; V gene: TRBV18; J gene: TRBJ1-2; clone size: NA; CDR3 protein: CASSPGQEHGYTF; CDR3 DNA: TGTGCCAGCTCACCCGGACAGGAACATGGCTACACCTTC
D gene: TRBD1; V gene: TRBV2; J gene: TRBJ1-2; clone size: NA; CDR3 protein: CASNTGGSGYTF; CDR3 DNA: TGTGCCAGCAACACAGGGGGCTCTGGCTACACCTTC
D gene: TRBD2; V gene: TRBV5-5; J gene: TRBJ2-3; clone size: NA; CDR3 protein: CASTSDSGGTDTQYF; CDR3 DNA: TGTGCCAGCACCTCGGATAGCGGGGGCACAGATACGCAGTATTTT
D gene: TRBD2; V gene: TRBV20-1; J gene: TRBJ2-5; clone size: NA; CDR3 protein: CSAKAPGTSFPGAQYF; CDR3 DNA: TGCAGTGCGAAAGCCCCCGGGACTAGCTTCCCCGGGGCCCAGTACTTC
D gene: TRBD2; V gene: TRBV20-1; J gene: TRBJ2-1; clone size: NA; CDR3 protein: CSARILLAGKHNEQFF; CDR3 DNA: TGCAGTGCTAGGATATTACTAGCGGGGAAACACAATGAGCAGTTCTTC
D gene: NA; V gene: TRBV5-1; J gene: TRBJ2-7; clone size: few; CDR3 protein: CASSSEGTGYEQYF; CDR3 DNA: TGCGCCAGCAGCTCCGAAGGCACAGGGTACGAGCAGTACTTC
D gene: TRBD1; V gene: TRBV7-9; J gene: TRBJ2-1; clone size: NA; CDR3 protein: CASSKSTGENEQFF; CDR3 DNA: TGTGCCAGCAGCAAATCGACAGGGGAGAATGAGCAGTTCTTC
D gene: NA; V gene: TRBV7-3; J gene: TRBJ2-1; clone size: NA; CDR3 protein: CASSEPGGQRGSYNEQFF; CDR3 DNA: TGTGCCAGCAGCGAACCCGGGGGACAGAGAGGCTCCTACAATGAGCAGTTCTTC
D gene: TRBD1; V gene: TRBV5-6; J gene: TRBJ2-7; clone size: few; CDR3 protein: CASSRYPGTGAHEQYF; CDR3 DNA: TGTGCCAGCAGCAGATATCCCGGGACAGGGGCCCACGAGCAGTACTTC
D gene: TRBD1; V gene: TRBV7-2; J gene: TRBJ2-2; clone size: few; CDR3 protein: CASSEDRDTGELFF; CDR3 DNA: TGTGCCAGCAGCGAAGACAGGGACACCGGGGAGCTGTTTTTT